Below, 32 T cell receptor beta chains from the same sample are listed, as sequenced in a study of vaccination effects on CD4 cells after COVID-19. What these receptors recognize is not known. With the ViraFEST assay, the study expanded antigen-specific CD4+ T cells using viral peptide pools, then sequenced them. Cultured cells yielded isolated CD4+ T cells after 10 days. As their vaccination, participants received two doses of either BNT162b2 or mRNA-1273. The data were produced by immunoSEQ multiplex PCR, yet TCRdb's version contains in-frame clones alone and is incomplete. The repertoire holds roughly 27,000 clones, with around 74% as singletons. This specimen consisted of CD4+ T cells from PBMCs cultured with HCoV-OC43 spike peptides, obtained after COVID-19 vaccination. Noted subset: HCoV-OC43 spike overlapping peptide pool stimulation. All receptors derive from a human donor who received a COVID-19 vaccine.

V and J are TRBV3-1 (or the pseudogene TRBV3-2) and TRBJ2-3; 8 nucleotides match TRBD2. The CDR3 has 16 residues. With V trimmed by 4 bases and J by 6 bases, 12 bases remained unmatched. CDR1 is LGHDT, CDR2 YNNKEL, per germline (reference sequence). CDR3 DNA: TGTGCCAGCAGCCGCCGGGGGACTAGTTTGGCGGATACGCAGTATTTT. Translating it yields CASSRRGTSLADTQYF.

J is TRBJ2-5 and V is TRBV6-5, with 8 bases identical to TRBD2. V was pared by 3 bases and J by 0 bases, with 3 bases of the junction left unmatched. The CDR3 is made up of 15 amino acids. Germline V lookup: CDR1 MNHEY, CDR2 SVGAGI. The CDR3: CASSYGGGNQETQYF. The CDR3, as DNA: TGTGCCAGCAGTTATGGCGGGGGGAACCAAGAGACCCAGTACTTC.

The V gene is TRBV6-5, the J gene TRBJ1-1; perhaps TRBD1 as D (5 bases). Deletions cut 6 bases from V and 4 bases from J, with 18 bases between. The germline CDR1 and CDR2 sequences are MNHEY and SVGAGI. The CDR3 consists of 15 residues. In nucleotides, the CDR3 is TGTGCCAGCAGGACACATTTGGGGGGTCCCACTGAAGCTTTCTTT. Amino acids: CASRTHLGGPTEAFF.

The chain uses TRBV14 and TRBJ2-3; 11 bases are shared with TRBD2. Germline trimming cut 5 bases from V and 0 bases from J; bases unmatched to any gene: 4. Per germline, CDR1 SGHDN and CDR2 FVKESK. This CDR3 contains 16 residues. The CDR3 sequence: CASSSLAGGSTDTQYF. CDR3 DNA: TGTGCCAGCAGCTCCCTAGCGGGGGGAAGCACAGATACGCAGTATTTT. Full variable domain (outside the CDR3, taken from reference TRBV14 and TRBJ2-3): EAGVTQFPSHSVIEKGQTVTLRCDPISGHDNLYWYRRVMGKEIKFLLHFVKESKQDESGMPNNRFLAERTGGTYSTLKVQPAELEDSGVYFCASSSLAGGSTDTQYFGPGTRLTVL.

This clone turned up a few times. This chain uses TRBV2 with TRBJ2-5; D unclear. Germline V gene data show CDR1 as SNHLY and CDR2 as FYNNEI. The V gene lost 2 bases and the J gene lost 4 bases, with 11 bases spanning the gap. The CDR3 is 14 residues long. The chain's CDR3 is CASSESMSGETQYF. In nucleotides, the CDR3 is TGTGCCAGCAGTGAATCCATGTCGGGAGAGACCCAGTACTTC.

The CDR3 loop is CASSRGTGRETQYF. The CDR3 region has the DNA TGTGCCAGCAGCCGGGGTACAGGGCGAGAGACCCAGTACTTC. The chain has TRBV7-2 and TRBJ2-5; D is perhaps TRBD1 (6 bases). CDR3 length: 14 residues. V was pared by 5 bases and J by 4 bases, with 14 bases between. Germline V lookup: CDR1 SGHTA, CDR2 FQGNSA.

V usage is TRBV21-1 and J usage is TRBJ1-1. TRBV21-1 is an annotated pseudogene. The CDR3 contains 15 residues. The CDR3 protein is CASSPKPFKNTEAFF. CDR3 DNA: TGTGCCAGCAGCCCCAAGCCGTTTAAGAACACTGAAGCTTTCTTT.

The CDR3 coding sequence is TGTGCCACCAGCAGACCGGGACAGGGGAGTTTGCGGGAAAAACTGTTTTTT. Its translation is CATSRPGQGSLREKLFF. The chain uses TRBV15 and TRBJ1-4, with 10 positions matching TRBD1. Trimming removed 2 bases from V and 8 bases from J; junction bases left unmatched: 11. The length of the CDR3 is 17 residues. Per germline, CDR1 LNHNV and CDR2 YYDKDF (reference sequence).

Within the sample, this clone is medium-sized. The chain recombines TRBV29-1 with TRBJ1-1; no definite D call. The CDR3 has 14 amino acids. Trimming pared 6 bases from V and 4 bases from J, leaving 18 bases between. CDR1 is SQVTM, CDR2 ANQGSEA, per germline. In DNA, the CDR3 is TGCAGCGTCGAGGGCTCGGCTCGTAGCACTGAAGCTTTCTTT. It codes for CSVEGSARSTEAFF.

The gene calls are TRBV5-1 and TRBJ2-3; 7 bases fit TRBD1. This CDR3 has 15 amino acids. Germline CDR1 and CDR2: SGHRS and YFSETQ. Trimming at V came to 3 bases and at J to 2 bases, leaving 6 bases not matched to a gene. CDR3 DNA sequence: TGCGCCAGCAGCTCACAGGGGTGGGACACAGATACGCAGTATTTT. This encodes CASSSQGWDTDTQYF.

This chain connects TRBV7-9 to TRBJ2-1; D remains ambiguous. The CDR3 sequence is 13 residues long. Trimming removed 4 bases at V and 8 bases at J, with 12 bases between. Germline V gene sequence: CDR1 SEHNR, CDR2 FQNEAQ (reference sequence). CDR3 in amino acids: CASSSTHSDEQFF. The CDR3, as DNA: TGTGCCAGCAGCTCGACCCACTCGGATGAGCAGTTCTTC.

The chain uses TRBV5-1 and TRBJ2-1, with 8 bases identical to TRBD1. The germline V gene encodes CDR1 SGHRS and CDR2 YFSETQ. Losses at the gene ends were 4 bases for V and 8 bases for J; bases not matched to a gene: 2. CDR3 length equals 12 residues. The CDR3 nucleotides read TGCGCCAGCAGCCGGGACAGGTATGAGCAGTTCTTC. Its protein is CASSRDRYEQFF.

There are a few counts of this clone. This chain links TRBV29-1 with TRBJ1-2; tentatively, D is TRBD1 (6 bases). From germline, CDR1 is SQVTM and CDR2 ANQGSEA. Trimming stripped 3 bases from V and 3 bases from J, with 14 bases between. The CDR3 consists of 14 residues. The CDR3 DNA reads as TGCAGCGTTGACCCGGGGGCGTTTGACTATGGCTACACCTTC. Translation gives CSVDPGAFDYGYTF. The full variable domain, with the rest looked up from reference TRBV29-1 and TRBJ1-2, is SAVISQKPSRDICQRGTSLTIQCQVDSQVTMMFWYRQQPGQSLTLIATANQGSEATYESGFVIDKFPISRPNLTFSTLTVSNMSPEDSSIYLCSVDPGAFDYGYTFGSGTRLTVV.

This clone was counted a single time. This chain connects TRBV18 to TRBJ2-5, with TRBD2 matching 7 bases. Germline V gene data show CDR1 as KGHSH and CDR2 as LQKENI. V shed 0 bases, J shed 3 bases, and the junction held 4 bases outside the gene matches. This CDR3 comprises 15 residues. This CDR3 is CASSPPGGVKETQYF. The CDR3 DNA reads TGTGCCAGCTCACCACCGGGGGGGGTCAAAGAGACCCAGTACTTC.

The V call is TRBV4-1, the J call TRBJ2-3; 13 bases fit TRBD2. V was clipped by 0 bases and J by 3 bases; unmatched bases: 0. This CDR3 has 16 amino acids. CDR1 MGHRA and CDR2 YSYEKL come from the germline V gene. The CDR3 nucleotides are TGCGCCAGCAGCCAAGAACTAGCGGGGGGGACAGATACGCAGTATTTT. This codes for CASSQELAGGTDTQYF.

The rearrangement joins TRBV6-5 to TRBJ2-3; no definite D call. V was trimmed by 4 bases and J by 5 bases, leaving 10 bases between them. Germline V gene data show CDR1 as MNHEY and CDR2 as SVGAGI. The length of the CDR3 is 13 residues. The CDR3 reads CASSSGFQDTQYF. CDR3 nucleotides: TGTGCCAGCAGTTCTGGCTTTCAAGATACGCAGTATTTT.

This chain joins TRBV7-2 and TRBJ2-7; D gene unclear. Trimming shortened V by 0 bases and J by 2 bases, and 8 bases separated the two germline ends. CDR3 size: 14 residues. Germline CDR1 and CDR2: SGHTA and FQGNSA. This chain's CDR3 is CASSLAGPTYEQYF. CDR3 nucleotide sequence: TGTGCCAGCAGCTTAGCGGGCCCCACCTACGAGCAGTACTTC.

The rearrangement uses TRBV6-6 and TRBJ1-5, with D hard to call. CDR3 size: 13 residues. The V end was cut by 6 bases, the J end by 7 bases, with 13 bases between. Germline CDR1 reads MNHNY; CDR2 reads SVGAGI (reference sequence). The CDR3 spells CASREGYRQPQHF. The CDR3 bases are TGTGCCAGCAGGGAGGGTTATCGGCAGCCCCAGCATTTT.

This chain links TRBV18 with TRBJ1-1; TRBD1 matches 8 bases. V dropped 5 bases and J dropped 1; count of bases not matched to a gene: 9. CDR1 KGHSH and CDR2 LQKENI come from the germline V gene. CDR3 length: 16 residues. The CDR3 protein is CASSKMTGAPNTEAFF. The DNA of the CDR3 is TGTGCCAGCTCAAAAATGACAGGGGCTCCGAACACTGAAGCTTTCTTT.

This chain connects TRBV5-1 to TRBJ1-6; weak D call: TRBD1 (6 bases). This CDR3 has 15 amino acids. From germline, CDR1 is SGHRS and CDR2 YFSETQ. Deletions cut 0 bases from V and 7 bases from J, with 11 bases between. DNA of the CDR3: TGCGCCAGCAGCTTGGACAGGGCGGAGAATTCACCCCTCCACTTT. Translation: CASSLDRAENSPLHF.

The CDR3 sequence: CATSREGNEQFF. Written as DNA, the CDR3 is TGTGCCACCAGCAGGGAGGGCAATGAGCAGTTCTTC. The chain carries TRBV24-1 and TRBJ2-1; 7 bases align to TRBD2. Per the germline V gene, CDR1 is KGHDR and CDR2 is SFDVKD. This CDR3 contains 12 residues. V dropped 7 bases and J dropped 6; count of bases not matched to a gene: 2.

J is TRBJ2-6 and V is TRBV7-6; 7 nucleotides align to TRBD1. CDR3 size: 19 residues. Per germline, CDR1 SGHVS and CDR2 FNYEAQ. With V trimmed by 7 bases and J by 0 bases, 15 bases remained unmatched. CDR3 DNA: TGTGCCAGCACGGGGACAGTCGAGCCCCGGCTCTCTGGGGCCAACGTCCTGACTTTC. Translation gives CASTGTVEPRLSGANVLTF.

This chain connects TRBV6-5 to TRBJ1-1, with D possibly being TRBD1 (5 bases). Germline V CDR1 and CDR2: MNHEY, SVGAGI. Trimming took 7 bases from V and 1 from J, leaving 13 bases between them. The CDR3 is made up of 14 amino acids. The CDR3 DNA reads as TGTGCCAGCACGCCGAGGGACGGGAACACTGAAGCTTTCTTT. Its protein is CASTPRDGNTEAFF.

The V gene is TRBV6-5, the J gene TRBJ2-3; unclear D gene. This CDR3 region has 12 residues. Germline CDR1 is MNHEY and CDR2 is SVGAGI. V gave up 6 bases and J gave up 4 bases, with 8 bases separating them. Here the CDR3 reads CASRELADTQYF. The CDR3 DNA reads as TGTGCCAGCAGAGAGTTGGCAGATACGCAGTATTTT.

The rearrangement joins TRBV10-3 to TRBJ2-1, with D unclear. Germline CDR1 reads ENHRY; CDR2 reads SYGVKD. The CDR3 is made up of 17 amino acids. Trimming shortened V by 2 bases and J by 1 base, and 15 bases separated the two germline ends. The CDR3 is CAISEVRTTRSYNEQFF. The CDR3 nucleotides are TGTGCCATCAGTGAGGTCAGGACGACCCGTTCCTACAATGAGCAGTTCTTC.

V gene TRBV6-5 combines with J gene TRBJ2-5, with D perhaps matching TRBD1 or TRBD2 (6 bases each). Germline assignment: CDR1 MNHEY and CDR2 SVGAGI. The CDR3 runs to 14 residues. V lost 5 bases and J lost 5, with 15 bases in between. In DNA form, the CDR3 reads TGTGCCAGCAGTCCGGGGGCAAGCAAGGAGACCCAGTACTTC. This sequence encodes CASSPGASKETQYF.

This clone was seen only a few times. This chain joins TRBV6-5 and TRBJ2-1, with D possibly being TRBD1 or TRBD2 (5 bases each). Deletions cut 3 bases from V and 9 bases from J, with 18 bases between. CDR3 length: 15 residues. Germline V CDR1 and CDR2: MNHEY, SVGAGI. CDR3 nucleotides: TGTGCCAGCAGTTATTTTGGAATATCGGGGCGTGAGCAGTTCTTC. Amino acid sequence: CASSYFGISGREQFF.

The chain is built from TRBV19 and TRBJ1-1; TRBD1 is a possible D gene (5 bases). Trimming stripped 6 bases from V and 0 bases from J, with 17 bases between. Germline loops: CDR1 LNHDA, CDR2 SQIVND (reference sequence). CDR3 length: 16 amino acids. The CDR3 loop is CASSPLSGTMNTEAFF. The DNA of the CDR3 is TGTGCCAGTAGCCCCCTGTCAGGGACGATGAACACTGAAGCTTTCTTT.

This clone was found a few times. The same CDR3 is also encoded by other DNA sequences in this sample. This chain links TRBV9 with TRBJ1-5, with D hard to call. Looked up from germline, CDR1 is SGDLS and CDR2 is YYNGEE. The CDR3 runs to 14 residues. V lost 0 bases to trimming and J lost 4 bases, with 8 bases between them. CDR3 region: CASSVGTVNQPQHF. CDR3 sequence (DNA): TGTGCCAGCAGCGTAGGTACGGTGAATCAGCCCCAGCATTTT.

This CDR3 is CASSVAGLTYEQYF. In DNA form, the CDR3 reads TGTGCCAGCAGCGTAGCGGGACTCACCTACGAGCAGTACTTC. The chain combines TRBV9 with TRBJ2-7, with a weak D call TRBD2 (6 bases). The CDR3 runs 14 residues. V was cut by 0 bases and J by 2 bases, with 9 bases left in between. Germline CDR1 reads SGDLS; CDR2 reads YYNGEE.

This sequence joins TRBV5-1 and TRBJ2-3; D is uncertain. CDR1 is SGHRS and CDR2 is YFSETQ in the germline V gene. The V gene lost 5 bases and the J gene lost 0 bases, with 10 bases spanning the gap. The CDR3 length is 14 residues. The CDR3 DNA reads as TGCGCCAGCAGTTTACAGATAAGCACAGATACGCAGTATTTT. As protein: CASSLQISTDTQYF.

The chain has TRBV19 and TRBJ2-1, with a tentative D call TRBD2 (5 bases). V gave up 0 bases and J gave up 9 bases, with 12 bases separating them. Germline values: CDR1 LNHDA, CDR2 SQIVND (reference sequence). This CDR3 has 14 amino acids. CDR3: CASSIDDYVSEQFF. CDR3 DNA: TGTGCCAGTAGTATAGATGACTACGTCAGTGAGCAGTTCTTC.